These T cell receptor beta chains were read from a single sample in a study of vaccination effects on CD4 cells after COVID-19. Their antigens are not known. Method: immunoSEQ multiplex PCR; TCRdb's copy keeps in-frame clones and lacks some. The data show about 23,000 clones, with approximately 70% seen just once and roughly 4.6% held by the top ten. The starting material was CD4+ T cells from PBMCs cultured with SARS-CoV-2 spike peptides, obtained before COVID-19 vaccination. These receptor sequences come from a human donor who received a COVID-19 vaccine. Both conserved end residues are part of each CDR3. The order of the fields is J gene, V gene, clone size, D gene, CDR3 DNA, CDR3 protein. A D gene is named only where the DNA matches it firmly. The size of a clone is reported for some rows only, either as once, few or many, or as a class for expanded clones.

j_gene: TRBJ1-1
v_gene: TRBV10-3
abundance: few
d_gene: .
CDR3nt: TGTGCCATGAGCCAGGGTCTTGAAGCTTTCTTT
CDR3aa: CAMSQGLEAFF

j_gene: TRBJ1-5
v_gene: TRBV5-6
abundance: .
d_gene: .
CDR3nt: TGTGCCAGCAGCTTGGGAAACAATCAGCCCCAGCATTTT
CDR3aa: CASSLGNNQPQHF

j_gene: TRBJ2-1
v_gene: TRBV13
abundance: .
d_gene: .
CDR3nt: TGTGCCAGCAGCCTTAGTCCCTCGGGGCAGTTCTTC
CDR3aa: CASSLSPSGQFF

j_gene: TRBJ1-2
v_gene: TRBV20-1
abundance: .
d_gene: .
CDR3nt: TGCAGTGCTGGGGGGGCAATTGGCTACACCTTC
CDR3aa: CSAGGAIGYTF

j_gene: TRBJ2-2
v_gene: TRBV3-1/TRBV3-2
abundance: once
d_gene: TRBD2
CDR3nt: TGTGCCAGCAGACTAGCGGGAGGAGGGGCCGGGGAGCTGTTTTTT
CDR3aa: CASRLAGGGAGELFF

j_gene: TRBJ1-6
v_gene: TRBV28
abundance: once
d_gene: .
CDR3nt: TGTGCCAGCAGTTTGGCGAGCTCCTATAATTCACCCCTCCACTTT
CDR3aa: CASSLASSYNSPLHF

j_gene: TRBJ1-4
v_gene: TRBV4-1
abundance: .
d_gene: TRBD1
CDR3nt: TGCGCCAGCAGGCTCGACAGGGTAACTAATGAAAAACTGTTTTTT
CDR3aa: CASRLDRVTNEKLFF

j_gene: TRBJ2-5
v_gene: TRBV6-5
abundance: .
d_gene: .
CDR3nt: TGTGCCAGCAGAACGGCTCAAGAGACCCAGTACTTC
CDR3aa: CASRTAQETQYF

j_gene: TRBJ1-2
v_gene: TRBV18
abundance: .
d_gene: .
CDR3nt: TGTGCCAGCTCACCACCGGCGGCCATCTATGGCTACACCTTC
CDR3aa: CASSPPAAIYGYTF

j_gene: TRBJ2-2
v_gene: TRBV5-1
abundance: .
d_gene: .
CDR3nt: TGCGCCAGCAGCTTGGCCTTGGGGGGGCAAGCCGGGGAGCTGTTTTTT
CDR3aa: CASSLALGGQAGELFF

j_gene: TRBJ2-1
v_gene: TRBV11-1
abundance: .
d_gene: .
CDR3nt: TGTGCCAGCAGCCAGCCTCTAGGGGTTAACAATGAGCAGTTCTTC
CDR3aa: CASSQPLGVNNEQFF

j_gene: TRBJ1-1
v_gene: TRBV24-1
abundance: .
d_gene: .
CDR3nt: TGTGCCACCAGTGATTTTCCCGGGGCCCCCCTTGGGCAGGAGGCGAACACTGAAGCTTTCTTT
CDR3aa: CATSDFPGAPLGQEANTEAFF

j_gene: TRBJ2-1
v_gene: TRBV25-1
abundance: .
d_gene: .
CDR3nt: TGTGCCAGCAGTGAATCCCCCCCCTACAATGAGCAGTTCTTC
CDR3aa: CASSESPPYNEQFF

j_gene: TRBJ2-2
v_gene: TRBV7-9
abundance: once
d_gene: .
CDR3nt: TGTGCCAGCAGCAGGGGGTCCCCGAACACCGGGGAGCTGTTTTTT
CDR3aa: CASSRGSPNTGELFF

j_gene: TRBJ2-7
v_gene: TRBV2
abundance: few
d_gene: .
CDR3nt: TGTGCCAGCAGTGGAGGCCTACAGGGCCGGGGGGACTTC
CDR3aa: CASSGGLQGRGDF

j_gene: TRBJ2-6
v_gene: TRBV7-9
abundance: .
d_gene: .
CDR3nt: TGTGCCAGCAGCAGGGGCGTTTCGACCACGAGAGGGGCCAACGTCCTGACTTTC
CDR3aa: CASSRGVSTTRGANVLTF

j_gene: TRBJ1-1
v_gene: TRBV3-1/TRBV3-2
abundance: .
d_gene: .
CDR3nt: TGTGCCAGCAGCCAAGAAGGGGGGGAACTGGGGGCTTTCTTT
CDR3aa: CASSQEGGELGAFF

j_gene: TRBJ2-1
v_gene: TRBV7-8
abundance: .
d_gene: .
CDR3nt: TGTGCCAGCAGAGAGGCAGGGGAGCAGTTCTTC
CDR3aa: CASREAGEQFF

j_gene: TRBJ2-5
v_gene: TRBV18
abundance: .
d_gene: TRBD2
CDR3nt: TGTGCCAGCTCACCGCGGGGACTAGCAATGGGGGAGACCCAGTACTTC
CDR3aa: CASSPRGLAMGETQYF

j_gene: TRBJ2-3
v_gene: TRBV25-1
abundance: .
d_gene: .
CDR3nt: TGTGCCAGCAGTGTCCAAGGAGATACGCAGTATTTT
CDR3aa: CASSVQGDTQYF

j_gene: TRBJ2-5
v_gene: TRBV10-3
abundance: .
d_gene: .
CDR3nt: TGTGCCACGAGGGATCTGGTGGGAGAGACCCAGTACTTC
CDR3aa: CATRDLVGETQYF

j_gene: TRBJ1-1
v_gene: TRBV11-2
abundance: .
d_gene: .
CDR3nt: TGTGCCAGCAGCCCTAGTAATTGGGAGACTGAAGCTTTCTTT
CDR3aa: CASSPSNWETEAFF

j_gene: TRBJ2-7
v_gene: TRBV10-3
abundance: .
d_gene: TRBD1
CDR3nt: TGTGCCATCAGTGGGACAGGGGGTCACTACGAGCAGTACTTC
CDR3aa: CAISGTGGHYEQYF

j_gene: TRBJ1-1
v_gene: TRBV3-1/TRBV3-2
abundance: .
d_gene: .
CDR3nt: TGTGCCAGCAGCCAAAAGACGAACACTGAAGCTTTCTTT
CDR3aa: CASSQKTNTEAFF

j_gene: TRBJ2-2
v_gene: TRBV6-1
abundance: .
d_gene: TRBD2
CDR3nt: TGTGCCAGCAGTGAAGAATGGGGGGGTCTCGTGTTTTTT
CDR3aa: CASSEEWGGLVFF

j_gene: TRBJ2-1
v_gene: TRBV19
abundance: .
d_gene: TRBD2
CDR3nt: TGTGCCAGTAGTTCAGGGGCTAGCGGGTACAATGAGCAGTTCTTC
CDR3aa: CASSSGASGYNEQFF

j_gene: TRBJ2-3
v_gene: TRBV4-2
abundance: .
d_gene: .
CDR3nt: TGTGCCAGCAGCCGTAGGGGGGACAGACTCACAGATACGCAGTATTTT
CDR3aa: CASSRRGDRLTDTQYF

j_gene: TRBJ1-1
v_gene: TRBV3-1/TRBV3-2
abundance: few
d_gene: .
CDR3nt: TGTGCCAGCAGCCAAGGGTACCGGGCGGTATCTGAAGCTTTCTTT
CDR3aa: CASSQGYRAVSEAFF

j_gene: TRBJ2-7
v_gene: TRBV29-1
abundance: .
d_gene: .
CDR3nt: TGCAGCGTTGTAAGGGGGGCGAACTCCTACGAGCAGTACTTC
CDR3aa: CSVVRGANSYEQYF

j_gene: TRBJ2-3
v_gene: TRBV5-1
abundance: .
d_gene: TRBD1
CDR3nt: TGCGCCAGCAGCTTGGAATGGGTCAGGGGGCAAGGCACAGATACGCAGTATTTT
CDR3aa: CASSLEWVRGQGTDTQYF

j_gene: TRBJ2-3
v_gene: TRBV13
abundance: .
d_gene: TRBD2
CDR3nt: TGTGCCAGCAGCTTGGGGGGACTAGTTAGCACAGATACGCAGTATTTT
CDR3aa: CASSLGGLVSTDTQYF

j_gene: TRBJ2-2
v_gene: TRBV7-9
abundance: few
d_gene: .
CDR3nt: TGTGCCAGCAGCTTAAGAAGGGGGGGGACCGGGGAGCTGTTTTTT
CDR3aa: CASSLRRGGTGELFF

j_gene: TRBJ2-3
v_gene: TRBV11-3
abundance: few
d_gene: .
CDR3nt: TGTGCCAGCAGCTTAGGCGGGACTTTGACAGATACGCAGTATTTT
CDR3aa: CASSLGGTLTDTQYF

j_gene: TRBJ2-7
v_gene: TRBV6-5
abundance: .
d_gene: TRBD1
CDR3nt: TGTGCCAGCAGAATAAGGACAGGGCTAAGCTACGAGCAGTACTTC
CDR3aa: CASRIRTGLSYEQYF

j_gene: TRBJ2-3
v_gene: TRBV6-4
abundance: .
d_gene: .
CDR3nt: TGTGCCAGCAGTGACTCGAATCCCCCAGATACGCAGTATTTT
CDR3aa: CASSDSNPPDTQYF

j_gene: TRBJ1-1
v_gene: TRBV5-5
abundance: .
d_gene: .
CDR3nt: TGTGCCAGCAGCTCACCCGACGGGCCCCATACTGAAGCTTTCTTT
CDR3aa: CASSSPDGPHTEAFF

j_gene: TRBJ2-7
v_gene: TRBV10-3
abundance: .
d_gene: .
CDR3nt: TGTGCCATCAGGCAGGGATCCGAGCAGTACTTC
CDR3aa: CAIRQGSEQYF

j_gene: TRBJ1-4
v_gene: TRBV25-1
abundance: few
d_gene: .
CDR3nt: TGTGCCAGCAGTGGTACAGGGAAGGATGAAAAACTGTTTTTT
CDR3aa: CASSGTGKDEKLFF

j_gene: TRBJ1-5
v_gene: TRBV10-3
abundance: .
d_gene: .
CDR3nt: TGTGCCACCGGGCCCGGCAATCAGCCCCAGCATTTT
CDR3aa: CATGPGNQPQHF

j_gene: TRBJ2-1
v_gene: TRBV7-9
abundance: .
d_gene: TRBD2
CDR3nt: TGTGCCAGCAGGGTAGCGGGGGTTTACAATGAGCAGTTCTTC
CDR3aa: CASRVAGVYNEQFF

j_gene: TRBJ1-1
v_gene: TRBV7-2
abundance: .
d_gene: .
CDR3nt: TGTGCCAGCAGCTTATCAGGGACGAACACTGAAGCTTTCTTT
CDR3aa: CASSLSGTNTEAFF

j_gene: TRBJ1-3
v_gene: TRBV7-9
abundance: few
d_gene: .
CDR3nt: TGTGCCAGCATCCCCGATATAGCGGGAAACACCATATATTTT
CDR3aa: CASIPDIAGNTIYF

j_gene: TRBJ2-6
v_gene: TRBV5-1
abundance: .
d_gene: .
CDR3nt: TGCGCCAGCAGGTTCACACCTGGGGCCAACGTCCTGACTTTC
CDR3aa: CASRFTPGANVLTF

j_gene: TRBJ2-3
v_gene: TRBV10-1
abundance: .
d_gene: TRBD2
CDR3nt: TGCGCCAGCCGTCGGGAGGGAGGGGATACGCAGTATTTT
CDR3aa: CASRREGGDTQYF

j_gene: TRBJ1-2
v_gene: TRBV30
abundance: .
d_gene: .
CDR3nt: TGTGCCTGGAGTGTAATGACGGTCTACTATGGCTACACCTTC
CDR3aa: CAWSVMTVYYGYTF

j_gene: TRBJ1-2
v_gene: TRBV7-9
abundance: few
d_gene: .
CDR3nt: TGTGCCAGCAGCCTGCAACAGACATCTAACTATGGCTACACCTTC
CDR3aa: CASSLQQTSNYGYTF

j_gene: TRBJ2-5
v_gene: TRBV12-5
abundance: .
d_gene: TRBD2
CDR3nt: TGTGCTAGTGGTCAAAGGACTAGCGGGGGGCAAGAGACCCAGTACTTC
CDR3aa: CASGQRTSGGQETQYF

j_gene: TRBJ1-5
v_gene: TRBV19
abundance: .
d_gene: TRBD1
CDR3nt: TGTGCCAGCAGGAAAGACAGGGTCCAGCCCCAGCATTTT
CDR3aa: CASRKDRVQPQHF

j_gene: TRBJ2-2
v_gene: TRBV19
abundance: .
d_gene: .
CDR3nt: TGTGCCAGTTCCACCTTCCCCGGGGAGCTGTTTTTT
CDR3aa: CASSTFPGELFF

j_gene: TRBJ1-4
v_gene: TRBV7-9
abundance: .
d_gene: .
CDR3nt: TGTGCCAGCAGCTTAGGGACGGGGGCCGCTAATGAAAAACTGTTTTTT
CDR3aa: CASSLGTGAANEKLFF

j_gene: TRBJ2-5
v_gene: TRBV12-3/TRBV12-4
abundance: .
d_gene: .
CDR3nt: TGTGCCAGCAGACCGACAGGTGGAGAGACCCAGTACTTC
CDR3aa: CASRPTGGETQYF

j_gene: TRBJ2-3
v_gene: TRBV5-1
abundance: .
d_gene: .
CDR3nt: TGCGCCAGCAGCTTGGGTTCGGGGAGAACGCAGTATTTT
CDR3aa: CASSLGSGRTQYF

j_gene: TRBJ1-3
v_gene: TRBV5-6
abundance: .
d_gene: .
CDR3nt: TGTGCCAGCAGCTTAAATCGGTACTCTGGAAACACCATATATTTT
CDR3aa: CASSLNRYSGNTIYF

j_gene: TRBJ2-5
v_gene: TRBV7-6
abundance: .
d_gene: TRBD1
CDR3nt: TGTGCCAGCAGGGTGGGACAGGGGGCCCAAGAGACCCAGTACTTC
CDR3aa: CASRVGQGAQETQYF

j_gene: TRBJ2-5
v_gene: TRBV7-2
abundance: .
d_gene: .
CDR3nt: TGTGCCAGCAGCTTGTTGACCGGGACTGTCATGTGGACCCAGTACTTC
CDR3aa: CASSLLTGTVMWTQYF